This T cell receptor beta chain was captured by sequencing in a study of CD8 T cells in Susac syndrome. With random hexamers, roughly 0.45 to 1 ug RNA was reverse transcribed. TCRdb itself ran the immunoSEQ multiplex PCR reads through MiXCR, one entry per CDR3 protein. The data contain about 190,000 distinct CDR3 sequences, over 75% of them singletons. Germline V CDR1 and CDR2: SGDLS, YYNGEE. This CDR3 has 17 residues. Trimming removed 0 bases from V and 6 bases from J, with 19 bases in between. This clonotype was seen just once. Sequenced input: CD4+ T cells from PBMCs. The sequence was collected from a human donor with Susac syndrome. The V gene is TRBV9, the J gene TRBJ2-1, with D possibly matching TRBD1 (5 bases). The CDR3 protein is CASSVALPTRQRNEQFF. The CDR3 nucleotides are TGTGCCAGCAGCGTAGCTCTCCCGACCCGACAGCGCAATGAGCAGTTCTTC.